Each of the 16 T cell receptor beta chains below was sequenced from the same sample in a study of OX40 agonist ivuxolimab in advanced cancers. TCRdb's copy holds only in-frame clones and misses some; the assay was immunoSEQ multiplex PCR. The sample has under 40,000 clones, under 95% seen once. The material sequenced was CD4+ or CD8+ T cells sorted from blood, taken in a trial of the OX40 agonist ivuxolimab. The receptors originated from an adult with an advanced solid tumor such as melanoma, head and neck, liver or kidney cancer.

The chain uses TRBV27 and TRBJ2-7, with TRBD1 matching 9 bases. The V and J ends lost 5 bases and 5 bases, in that order; junction bases with no gene match: 7. Germline V gives CDR1 MNHEY, CDR2 SMNVEV (reference sequence). CDR3 length equals 14 residues. Here the CDR3 DNA reads TGTGCCAGCAGTCCAACAGGGGGCACCCACGAGCAGTACGTC. Translated, it gives CASSPTGGTHEQYV.

The rearrangement joins TRBV6-1 to TRBJ1-5, with a tentative D call TRBD1 (5 bases). V was trimmed by 2 bases and J by 4 bases, leaving 12 bases between them. Germline CDR1 MNHNS, CDR2 SASEGT. The CDR3 extends over 15 amino acids. The CDR3 sequence: CASSEWTLGNQPQHF. The CDR3 nucleotides are TGTGCCAGCAGTGAATGGACATTAGGAAATCAGCCCCAGCATTTT.

The chain joins TRBV10-3 to TRBJ2-1, with 7 bases aligning to TRBD1. CDR3 length: 14 amino acids. Germline V gene lookup returns CDR1 ENHRY and CDR2 SYGVKD. Losses at the gene ends were 4 bases for V and 4 bases for J; bases not matched to a gene: 4. CDR3 protein: CAISVDRAYNEQFF. CDR3 DNA: TGTGCCATCAGTGTAGACAGGGCGTACAATGAGCAGTTCTTC.

The chain is built from TRBV27 and TRBJ2-1; 9 bases agree with TRBD2. With 5 bases clipped from V and 3 bases from J, the junction kept 8 bases outside the gene matches. CDR3 length: 16 residues. Germline V lookup: CDR1 MNHEY, CDR2 SMNVEV (reference sequence). CDR3 amino acids: CASSATGLANYNEQFF. CDR3 nucleotide sequence: TGTGCCAGCAGTGCTACCGGACTAGCGAACTACAATGAGCAGTTCTTC.

V is TRBV15 and J is TRBJ1-2; D uncertain. Trimming stripped 5 bases from V and 4 bases from J, with 8 bases between. Per the germline V gene, CDR1 is LNHNV and CDR2 is YYDKDF (reference sequence). The CDR3 contains 12 residues. CDR3 region: CATSAVSYGYTF. CDR3 coding DNA: TGTGCCACCAGCGCCGTAAGCTATGGCTACACCTTC.

In DNA, the CDR3 is TGCGCCAGCAGCGGCGGGCCTGAAGCTTTCTTT. It encodes CASSGGPEAFF. V and J are TRBV4-1 and TRBJ1-1; D gene uncertain. The germline V gene encodes CDR1 MGHRA and CDR2 YSYEKL. The CDR3 consists of 11 residues. Trimming shortened V by 5 bases and J by 6 bases, and 7 bases separated the two germline ends.

V usage is TRBV9 and J usage is TRBJ1-2, with TRBD1 identical over 10 bases. The CDR3 consists of 19 residues. Germline V gives CDR1 SGDLS, CDR2 YYNGEE. Trimming at V came to 1 base and at J to 0 bases, leaving 12 bases not matched to a gene. The CDR3: CASSVRIGDRGPSNYGYTF. Written as DNA, the CDR3 is TGTGCCAGCAGCGTAAGGATCGGAGACAGGGGGCCCTCTAACTATGGCTACACCTTC.

The gene calls are TRBV11-2 and TRBJ2-3; 14 bases are shared with TRBD2. The J segment lost 4 bases and the V segment lost 5 bases, leaving 5 bases of the junction unmatched. Per germline, CDR1 SGHAT and CDR2 FQNNGV. The length of the CDR3 is 16 residues. CDR3 residues: CASSEGTSGGSDTQYF. The CDR3 DNA follows: TGTGCCAGCAGCGAAGGGACTAGCGGGGGTTCAGATACGCAGTATTTT. The entire variable domain, with the rest obtained from reference TRBV11-2 and TRBJ2-3, is as follows: EAGVAQSPRYKIIEKRQSVAFWCNPISGHATLYWYQQILGQGPKLLIQFQNNGVVDDSQLPKDRFSAERLKGVDSTLKIQPAKLEDSAVYLCASSEGTSGGSDTQYFGPGTRLTVL.

The chain couples TRBV7-6 to TRBJ2-1; D call uncertain. The germline V and J ends were trimmed by 2 bases and 9 bases, with 14 bases remaining between them. This CDR3 is 14 amino acids long. Germline values: CDR1 SGHVS, CDR2 FNYEAQ. CDR3 in DNA: TGTGCCAGCAGCTTACGAAGCCTAGGTATTGAGCAGTTCTTC. This codes for CASSLRSLGIEQFF.

In this sample, this clone turned up a few times. CDR3 coding DNA: TGTGCCAGCAGCTCGTACACCGGGGGTTCCTCACCCCTCCACTTT. It codes for CASSSYTGGSSPLHF. The rearrangement uses TRBV7-2 and TRBJ1-6, with TRBD1 as a possible D gene (5 bases). Trimming shortened V by 4 bases and J by 10 bases, and 17 bases separated the two germline ends. CDR1 is SGHTA, CDR2 FQGNSA, per germline. The CDR3 has 15 amino acids.

The V call is TRBV27, the J call TRBJ1-2; D not resolved. The CDR3 extends over 15 amino acids. Trimming removed 3 bases at V and 3 bases at J, with 14 bases between. Germline lookup yields CDR1 MNHEY and CDR2 SMNVEV (reference sequence). The CDR3 here is CASSLNFGIYYGYTF. DNA of the CDR3: TGTGCCAGCAGTTTGAATTTCGGGATTTACTATGGCTACACCTTC.

The genes are TRBV14 and TRBJ2-2; 7 positions agree with TRBD1. V was clipped by 2 bases and J by 0 bases; unmatched bases: 6. The germline CDR1 and CDR2 sequences are SGHDN and FVKESK. The CDR3 runs 17 residues. The CDR3 here is CASSQIPDRANTGELFF. The CDR3 DNA sequence: TGTGCCAGCAGCCAAATACCAGACAGGGCGAACACCGGGGAGCTGTTTTTT.

This sequence joins TRBV18 and TRBJ2-2; D not certain. The CDR3 extends over 14 amino acids. CDR1 is KGHSH and CDR2 is LQKENI in the germline V gene. Trimming left V 3 bases short and J 7 bases short, with 12 bases between. The CDR3 sequence is CASSPPGPLGELFF. The CDR3 nucleotides are TGTGCCAGCTCACCCCCGGGCCCCCTCGGGGAGCTGTTTTTT. The full variable domain, with the rest looked up from reference TRBV18 and TRBJ2-2, is NAGVMQNPRHLVRRRGQEARLRCSPMKGHSHVYWYRQLPEEGLKFMVYLQKENIIDESGMPKERFSAEFPKEGPSILRIQQVVRGDSAAYFCASSPPGPLGELFFGEGSRLTVL.

The chain is built from TRBV27 and TRBJ1-1; D is uncertain. CDR1 MNHEY and CDR2 SMNVEV come from the germline V gene (reference sequence). V was cut by 5 bases and J by 3 bases, with 13 bases left in between. This CDR3 contains 14 residues. CDR3 coding DNA: TGTGCCAGCAGTATACAGCCTGCGGACACTGAAGCTTTCTTT. This sequence encodes CASSIQPADTEAFF.

The chain combines TRBV7-3 with TRBJ2-7; 11 bases are shared with TRBD1. Germline V gene lookup returns CDR1 SGHTA and CDR2 FQGTGA. CDR3 length: 15 amino acids. V dropped 5 bases and J dropped 0; count of bases not matched to a gene: 3. In nucleotides, the CDR3 is TGTGCCAGCAGCCCCGGGACAGGGGGCTCCTACGAGCAGTACTTC. It yields the protein CASSPGTGGSYEQYF. Variable domain in full (rest from reference TRBV7-3 and TRBJ2-7): GAGVSQTPSNKVTEKGKYVELRCDPISGHTALYWYRQSLGQGPEFLIYFQGTGAADDSGLPNDRFFAVRPEGSVSTLKIQRTERGDSAVYLCASSPGTGGSYEQYFGPGTRLTVT.

The V gene is TRBV9, the J gene TRBJ2-2, with D possibly matching TRBD2 (5 bases). The CDR3 consists of 14 residues. Germline V lookup: CDR1 SGDLS, CDR2 YYNGEE. V was trimmed by 3 bases and J by 5 bases, leaving 11 bases between them. The CDR3 coding sequence is TGTGCCAGCAGCGGAGGCCCGGGGACCGGGGAGCTGTTTTTT. Translation gives CASSGGPGTGELFF.